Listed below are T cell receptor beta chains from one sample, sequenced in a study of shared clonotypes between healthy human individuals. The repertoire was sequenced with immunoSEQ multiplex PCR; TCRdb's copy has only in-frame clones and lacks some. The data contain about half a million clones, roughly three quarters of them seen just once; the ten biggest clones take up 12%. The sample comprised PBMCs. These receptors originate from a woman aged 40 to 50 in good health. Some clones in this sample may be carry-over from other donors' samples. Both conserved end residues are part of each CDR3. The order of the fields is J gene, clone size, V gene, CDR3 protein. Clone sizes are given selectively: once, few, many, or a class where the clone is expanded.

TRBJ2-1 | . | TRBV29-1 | CSVGLAGTYNEQFF
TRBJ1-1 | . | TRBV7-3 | CASSPTGKTEAFF
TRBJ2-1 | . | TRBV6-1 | CASVRLAGGGYEQFF
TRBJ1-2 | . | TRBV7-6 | CASSFGGNYGYTF
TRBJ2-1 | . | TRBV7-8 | CASSLGGAHNEQFF
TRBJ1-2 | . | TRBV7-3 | CASSPGQGSGYTF
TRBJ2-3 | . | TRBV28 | CASSLFDGLSTDTQYF
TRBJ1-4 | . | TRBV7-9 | CASISGATNEKLFF
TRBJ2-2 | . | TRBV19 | CASSRRAGNTGELFF
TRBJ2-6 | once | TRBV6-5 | CATYDNSGANVLTF
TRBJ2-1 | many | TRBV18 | CASSPGLAGHEQFF
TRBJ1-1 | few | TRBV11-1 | CASSLNWGTEAFF
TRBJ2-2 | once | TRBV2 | CASRGLANTGELFF
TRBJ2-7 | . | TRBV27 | CASSLHSGSGYEQYF
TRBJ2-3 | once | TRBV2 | CASSELPASTDTQYF
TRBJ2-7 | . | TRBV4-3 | CASSQDYSGVFLYEQYF
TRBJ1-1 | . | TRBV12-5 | CASGFSGEGTEAFF
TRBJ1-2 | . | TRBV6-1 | CASSEAGGLDYGYTF
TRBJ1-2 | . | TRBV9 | CASRPGNSNYGYTF
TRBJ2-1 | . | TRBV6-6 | CASSLGLALSYNEQFF
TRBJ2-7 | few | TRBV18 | CASSQGQGATGYEQYF
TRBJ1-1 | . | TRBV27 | CASSLKAASLQGTEAFF
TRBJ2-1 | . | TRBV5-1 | CASSLSGSYNEQFF
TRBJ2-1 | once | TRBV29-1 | CSVVLGTGTGYNEQFF
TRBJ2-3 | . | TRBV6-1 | CAGQRGPSTDTQYF
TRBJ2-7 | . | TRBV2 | CASSTGSGEQYF
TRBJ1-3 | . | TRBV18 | CASSPLRGPATGNTIYF
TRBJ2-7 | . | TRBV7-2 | CASSTRTGANIDEQYF
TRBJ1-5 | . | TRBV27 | CASSQRRSGDQPQHF
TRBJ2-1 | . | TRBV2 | CASSDLRAGRSEQFF
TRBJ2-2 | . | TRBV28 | CASSPRGGLGDAGELFF
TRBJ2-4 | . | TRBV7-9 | CASSLGGAIQYF
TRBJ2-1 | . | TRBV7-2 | CASSFRWGGAVYNEQFF
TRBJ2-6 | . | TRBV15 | CATSRPLGGSGANVLTF
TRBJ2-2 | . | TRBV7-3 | CASSPRSGGELFF
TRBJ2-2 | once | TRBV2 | CASSKDRGSTGELFF
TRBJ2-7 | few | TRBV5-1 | CASSRGQLAYEQYF
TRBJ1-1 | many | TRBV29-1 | CSVMGQGARSTEAFF
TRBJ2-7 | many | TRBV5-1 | CASSRYSKGGEQYF
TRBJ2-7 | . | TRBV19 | CASSLGTGSYEQYF
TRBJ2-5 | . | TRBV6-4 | CASSDGTSGRSPETQYF
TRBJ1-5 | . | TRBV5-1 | CASSLGIGGQPQHF
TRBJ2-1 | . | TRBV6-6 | CASSYRGTPNEQFF
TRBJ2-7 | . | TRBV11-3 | CASSLTGIAGAEQYF
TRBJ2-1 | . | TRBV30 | CAWSRQGAGEQFF